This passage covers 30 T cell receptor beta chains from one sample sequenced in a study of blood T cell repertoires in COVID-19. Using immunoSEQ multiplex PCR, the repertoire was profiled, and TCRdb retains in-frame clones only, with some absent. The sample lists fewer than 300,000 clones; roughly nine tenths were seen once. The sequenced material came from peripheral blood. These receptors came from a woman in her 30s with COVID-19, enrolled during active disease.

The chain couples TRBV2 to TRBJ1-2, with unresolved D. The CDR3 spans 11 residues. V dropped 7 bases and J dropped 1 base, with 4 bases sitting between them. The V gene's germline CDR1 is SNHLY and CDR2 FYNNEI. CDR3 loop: CASTGNYGYTF. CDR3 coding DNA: TGTGCCAGCACGGGTAACTATGGCTACACCTTC.

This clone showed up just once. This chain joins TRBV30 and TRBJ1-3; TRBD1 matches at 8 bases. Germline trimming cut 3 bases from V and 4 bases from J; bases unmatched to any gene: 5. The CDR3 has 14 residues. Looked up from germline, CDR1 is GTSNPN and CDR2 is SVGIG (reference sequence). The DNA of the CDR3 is TGTGCCTGGAGCACAGGGGGAAACGGAAACACCATATATTTT. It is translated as CAWSTGGNGNTIYF.

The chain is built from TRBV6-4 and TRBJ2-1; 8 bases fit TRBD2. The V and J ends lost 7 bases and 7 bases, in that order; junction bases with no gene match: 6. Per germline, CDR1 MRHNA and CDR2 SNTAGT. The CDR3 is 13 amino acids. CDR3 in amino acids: CASMEREGNEQFF. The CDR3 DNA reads TGTGCCAGCATGGAACGGGAGGGGAATGAGCAGTTCTTC.

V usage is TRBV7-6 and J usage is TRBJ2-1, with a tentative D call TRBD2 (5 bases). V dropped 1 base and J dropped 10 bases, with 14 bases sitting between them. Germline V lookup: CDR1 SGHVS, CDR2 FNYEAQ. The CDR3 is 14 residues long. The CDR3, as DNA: TGTGCCAGCAGCTTAGGCGGGTCAGAGCCCGAGCAGTTCTTC. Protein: CASSLGGSEPEQFF.

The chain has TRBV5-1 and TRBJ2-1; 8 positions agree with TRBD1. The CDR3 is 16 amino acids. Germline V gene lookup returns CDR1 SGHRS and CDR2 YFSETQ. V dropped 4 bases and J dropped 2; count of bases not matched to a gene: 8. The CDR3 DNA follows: TGCGCCAGCAGCGTCTCGACAGGGGCGCCCTACAATGAGCAGTTCTTC. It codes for CASSVSTGAPYNEQFF.

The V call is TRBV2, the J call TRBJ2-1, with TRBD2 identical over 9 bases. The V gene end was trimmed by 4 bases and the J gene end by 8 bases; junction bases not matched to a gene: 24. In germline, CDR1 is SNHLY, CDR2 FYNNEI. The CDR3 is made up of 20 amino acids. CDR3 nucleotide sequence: TGTGCCAGCAGTGTATCAGGGGGGATCCCTGCGGGAGGGCCGATGGATGAGCAGTTCTTC. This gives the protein CASSVSGGIPAGGPMDEQFF. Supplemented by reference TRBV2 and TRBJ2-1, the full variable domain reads EPEVTQTPSHQVTQMGQEVILRCVPISNHLYFYWYRQILGQKVEFLVSFYNNEISEKSEIFDDQFSVERPDGSNFTLKIRSTKLEDSAMYFCASSVSGGIPAGGPMDEQFFGPGTRLTVL.

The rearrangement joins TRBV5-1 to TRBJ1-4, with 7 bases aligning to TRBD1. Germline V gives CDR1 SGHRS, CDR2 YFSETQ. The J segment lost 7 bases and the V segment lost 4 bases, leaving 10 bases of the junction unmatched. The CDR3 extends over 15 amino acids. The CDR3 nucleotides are TGCGCCAGCAGCCCGGACGACAGGGTGACTGAAAAACTGTTTTTT. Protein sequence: CASSPDDRVTEKLFF. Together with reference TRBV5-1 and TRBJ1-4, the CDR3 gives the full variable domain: KAGVTQTPRYLIKTRGQQVTLSCSPISGHRSVSWYQQTPGQGLQFLFEYFSETQRNKGNFPGRFSGRQFSNSRSEMNVSTLELGDSALYLCASSPDDRVTEKLFFGSGTQLSVL.

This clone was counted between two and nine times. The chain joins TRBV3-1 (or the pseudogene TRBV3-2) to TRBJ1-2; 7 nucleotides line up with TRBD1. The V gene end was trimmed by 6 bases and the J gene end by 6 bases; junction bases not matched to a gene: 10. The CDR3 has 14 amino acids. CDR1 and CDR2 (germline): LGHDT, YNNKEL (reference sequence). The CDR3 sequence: CASRNDRVWDGYTF. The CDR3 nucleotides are TGTGCCAGCAGAAATGACAGGGTGTGGGATGGCTACACCTTC.

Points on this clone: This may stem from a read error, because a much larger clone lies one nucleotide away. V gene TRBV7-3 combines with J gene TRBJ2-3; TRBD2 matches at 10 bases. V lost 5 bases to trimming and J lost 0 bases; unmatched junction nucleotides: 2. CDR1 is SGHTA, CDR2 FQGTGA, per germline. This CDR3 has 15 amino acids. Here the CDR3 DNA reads TGTGCCAGCAGCCCGACTAGCGGGAGCACAGATACGCAGTATTTT. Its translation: CASSPTSGSTDTQYF.

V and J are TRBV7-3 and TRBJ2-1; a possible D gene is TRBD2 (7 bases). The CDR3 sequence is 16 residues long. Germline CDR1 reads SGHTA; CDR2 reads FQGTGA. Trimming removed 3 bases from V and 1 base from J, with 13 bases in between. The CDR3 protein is CASSFGGALSYNEQFF. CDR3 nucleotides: TGTGCCAGCAGCTTTGGGGGGGCGCTTTCCTACAATGAGCAGTTCTTC. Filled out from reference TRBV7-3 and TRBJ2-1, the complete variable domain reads GAGVSQTPSNKVTEKGKYVELRCDPISGHTALYWYRQSLGQGPEFLIYFQGTGAADDSGLPNDRFFAVRPEGSVSTLKIQRTERGDSAVYLCASSFGGALSYNEQFFGPGTRLTVL.

CDR3 nucleotide sequence: TGCGCCAGCAGCTGGGGCCCGGGACAGGGGGTTCTAGCGGACCCCTACGAGCAGTACTTC. This translates into CASSWGPGQGVLADPYEQYF. J is TRBJ2-7 and V is TRBV5-1; 11 bases align to TRBD1. The ends lost 3 bases at V and 2 bases at J; junction bases unmatched: 19. The CDR3 has 20 amino acids. CDR1 and CDR2 (germline): SGHRS, YFSETQ. Full variable domain (outside the CDR3, taken from reference TRBV5-1 and TRBJ2-7): KAGVTQTPRYLIKTRGQQVTLSCSPISGHRSVSWYQQTPGQGLQFLFEYFSETQRNKGNFPGRFSGRQFSNSRSEMNVSTLELGDSALYLCASSWGPGQGVLADPYEQYFGPGTRLTVT.

The CDR3 coding sequence is TGTGCCAGCTCACCACCGGTCAGCGGGAGAGGAGTCGGGGAGCTGTTTTTT. It encodes CASSPPVSGRGVGELFF. The V and J genes are TRBV18 and TRBJ2-2; 8 nucleotides agree with TRBD2. The J segment lost 7 bases and the V segment lost 0 bases, leaving 10 bases of the junction unmatched. The CDR3 extends over 17 amino acids. Germline V gene sequence: CDR1 KGHSH, CDR2 LQKENI.

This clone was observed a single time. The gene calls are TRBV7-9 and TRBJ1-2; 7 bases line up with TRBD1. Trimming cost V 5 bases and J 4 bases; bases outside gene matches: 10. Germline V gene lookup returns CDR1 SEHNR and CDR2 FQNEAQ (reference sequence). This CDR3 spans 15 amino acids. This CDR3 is CASSAHRGLSYGYTF. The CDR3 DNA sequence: TGTGCCAGCAGCGCCCACAGGGGCTTGAGCTATGGCTACACCTTC. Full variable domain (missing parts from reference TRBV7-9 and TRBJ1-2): DTGVSQNPRHKITKRGQNVTFRCDPISEHNRLYWYRQTLGQGPEFLTYFQNEAQLEKSRLLSDRFSAERPKGSFSTLEIQRTEQGDSAMYLCASSAHRGLSYGYTFGSGTRLTVV.

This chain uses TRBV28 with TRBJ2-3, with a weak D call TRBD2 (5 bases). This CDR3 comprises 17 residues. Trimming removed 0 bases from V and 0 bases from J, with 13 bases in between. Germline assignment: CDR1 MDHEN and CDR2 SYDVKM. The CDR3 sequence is CASSLWDLRSSTDTQYF. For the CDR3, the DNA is TGTGCCAGCAGTTTATGGGACTTACGGTCTAGCACAGATACGCAGTATTTT.

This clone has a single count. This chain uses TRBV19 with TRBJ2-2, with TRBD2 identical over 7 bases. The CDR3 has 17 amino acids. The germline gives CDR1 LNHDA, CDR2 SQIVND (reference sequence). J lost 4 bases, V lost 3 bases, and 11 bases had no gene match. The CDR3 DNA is TGTGCCAGTAGTATCCCTCGACTAGCTGTGAGCACCGGGGAGCTGTTTTTT. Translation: CASSIPRLAVSTGELFF.

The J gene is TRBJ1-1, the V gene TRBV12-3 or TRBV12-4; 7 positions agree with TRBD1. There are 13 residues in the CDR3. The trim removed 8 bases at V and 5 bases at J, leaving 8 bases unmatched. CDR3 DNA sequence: TGTGCCAGCCTTGGAGGGGGCGCGACTGAAGCTTTCTTT. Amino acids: CASLGGGATEAFF.

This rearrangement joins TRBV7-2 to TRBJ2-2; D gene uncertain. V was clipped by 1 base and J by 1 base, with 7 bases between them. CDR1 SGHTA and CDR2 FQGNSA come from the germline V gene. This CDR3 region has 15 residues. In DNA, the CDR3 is TGTGCCAGCAGCTTAGTCCGCGGGAACACCGGGGAGCTGTTTTTT. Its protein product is CASSLVRGNTGELFF.

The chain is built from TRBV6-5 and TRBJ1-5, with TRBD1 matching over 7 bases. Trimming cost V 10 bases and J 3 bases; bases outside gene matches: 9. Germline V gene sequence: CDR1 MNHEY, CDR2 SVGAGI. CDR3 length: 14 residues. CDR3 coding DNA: TGTGCCAAGGCGAGAAGGGGGCTCAATCAGCCCCAGCATTTT. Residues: CAKARRGLNQPQHF.

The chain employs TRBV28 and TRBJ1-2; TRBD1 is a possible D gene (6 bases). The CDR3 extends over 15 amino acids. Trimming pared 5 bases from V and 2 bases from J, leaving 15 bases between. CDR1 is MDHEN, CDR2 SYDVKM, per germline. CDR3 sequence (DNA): TGTGCCAGCAGTAGTGGGACACCGATGAACTATGGCTACACCTTC. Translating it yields CASSSGTPMNYGYTF.

CDR3 amino acids: CASSLDRASPLHF. The CDR3 nucleotides are TGTGCCAGCAGTTTGGACAGGGCTTCACCCCTCCACTTT. The V and J genes are TRBV27 and TRBJ1-6; 8 bases are a match to TRBD1. After removal of 3 bases from V and 9 bases from J, the junction contained 1 base not matched to a gene. CDR1 and CDR2 (germline): MNHEY, SMNVEV (reference sequence). The CDR3 covers 13 residues.

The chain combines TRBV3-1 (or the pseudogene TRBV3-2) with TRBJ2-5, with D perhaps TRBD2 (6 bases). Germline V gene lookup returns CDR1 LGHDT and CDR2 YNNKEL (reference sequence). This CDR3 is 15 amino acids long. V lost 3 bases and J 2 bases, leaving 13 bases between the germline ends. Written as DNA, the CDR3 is TGTGCCAGCAGCCAGGTACTGGGGGGACAAGAGACCCAGTACTTC. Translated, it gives CASSQVLGGQETQYF.

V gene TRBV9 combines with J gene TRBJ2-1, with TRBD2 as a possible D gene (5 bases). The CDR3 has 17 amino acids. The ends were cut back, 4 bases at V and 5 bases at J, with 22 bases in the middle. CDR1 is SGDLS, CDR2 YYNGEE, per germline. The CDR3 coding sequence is TGTGCCAGCAGCACGCAGCGAGGACTGGAGGCTAACAATGAGCAGTTCTTC. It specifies CASSTQRGLEANNEQFF.

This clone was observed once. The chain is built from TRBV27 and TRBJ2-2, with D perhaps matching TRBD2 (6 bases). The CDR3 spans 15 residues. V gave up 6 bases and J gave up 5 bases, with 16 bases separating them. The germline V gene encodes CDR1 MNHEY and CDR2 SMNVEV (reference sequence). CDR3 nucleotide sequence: TGTGCCAGCAGCTATAGCGGCTTTGGGACCGGGGAGCTGTTTTTT. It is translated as CASSYSGFGTGELFF.

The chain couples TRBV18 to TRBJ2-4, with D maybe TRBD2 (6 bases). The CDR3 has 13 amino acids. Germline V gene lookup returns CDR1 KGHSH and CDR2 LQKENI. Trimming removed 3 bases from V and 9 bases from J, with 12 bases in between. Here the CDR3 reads CASSPSGVAIQYF. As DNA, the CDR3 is TGTGCCAGCTCACCGTCGGGGGTGGCCATTCAGTACTTC.

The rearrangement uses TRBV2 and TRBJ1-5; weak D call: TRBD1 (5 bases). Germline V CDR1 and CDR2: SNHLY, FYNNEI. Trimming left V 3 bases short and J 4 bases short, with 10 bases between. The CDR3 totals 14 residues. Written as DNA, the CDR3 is TGTGCCAGCAGTGAGTTGTCAGGGAATCAGCCCCAGCATTTT. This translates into CASSELSGNQPQHF.

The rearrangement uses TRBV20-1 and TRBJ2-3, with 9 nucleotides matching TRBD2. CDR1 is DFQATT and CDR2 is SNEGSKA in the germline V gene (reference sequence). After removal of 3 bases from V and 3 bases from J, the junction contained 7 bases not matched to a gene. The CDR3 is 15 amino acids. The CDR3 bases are TGCAGTGCTAGTGCGGGAGGGCCGGGAACAGATACGCAGTATTTT. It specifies CSASAGGPGTDTQYF.

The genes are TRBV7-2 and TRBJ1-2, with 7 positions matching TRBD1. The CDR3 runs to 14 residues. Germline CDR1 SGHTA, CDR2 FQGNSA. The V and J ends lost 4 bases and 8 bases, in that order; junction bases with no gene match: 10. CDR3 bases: TGTGCCAGCAGCTCCCAAGGAGGGGGCGCAGGCTACACCTTC. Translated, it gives CASSSQGGGAGYTF.

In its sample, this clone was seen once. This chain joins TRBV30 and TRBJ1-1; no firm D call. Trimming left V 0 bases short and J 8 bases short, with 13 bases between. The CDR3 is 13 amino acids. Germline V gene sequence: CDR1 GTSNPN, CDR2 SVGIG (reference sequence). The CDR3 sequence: CAWSVPQNLEAFF. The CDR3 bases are TGTGCCTGGAGTGTCCCACAAAATCTGGAAGCTTTCTTT.

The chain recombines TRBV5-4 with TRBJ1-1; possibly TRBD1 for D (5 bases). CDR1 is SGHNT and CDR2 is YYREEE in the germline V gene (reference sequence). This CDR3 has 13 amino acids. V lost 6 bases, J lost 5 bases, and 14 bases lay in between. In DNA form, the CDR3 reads TGTGCCAGCACCGGGGGGGGACGGACTGAAGCTTTCTTT. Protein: CASTGGGRTEAFF.

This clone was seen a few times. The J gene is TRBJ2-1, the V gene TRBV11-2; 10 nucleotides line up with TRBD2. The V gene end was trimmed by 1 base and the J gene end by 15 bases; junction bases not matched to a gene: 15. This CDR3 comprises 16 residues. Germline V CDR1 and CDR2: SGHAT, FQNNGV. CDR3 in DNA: TGTGCCAGCAGCTTAGTTCCCAAGCGGGAGGGCCATCATCCGTTCTTC. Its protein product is CASSLVPKREGHHPFF.